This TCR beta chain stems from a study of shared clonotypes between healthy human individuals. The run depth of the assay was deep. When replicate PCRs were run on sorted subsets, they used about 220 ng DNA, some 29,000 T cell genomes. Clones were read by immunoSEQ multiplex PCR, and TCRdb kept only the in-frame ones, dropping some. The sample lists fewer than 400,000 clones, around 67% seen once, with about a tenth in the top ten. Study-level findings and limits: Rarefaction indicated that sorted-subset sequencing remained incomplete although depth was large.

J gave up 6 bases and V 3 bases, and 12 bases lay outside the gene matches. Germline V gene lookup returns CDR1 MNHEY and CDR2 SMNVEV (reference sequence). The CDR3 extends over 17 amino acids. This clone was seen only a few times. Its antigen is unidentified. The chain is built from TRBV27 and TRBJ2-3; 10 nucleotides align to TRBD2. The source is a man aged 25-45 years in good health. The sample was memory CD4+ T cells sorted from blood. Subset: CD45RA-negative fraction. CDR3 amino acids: CASSFHPGTSDPDTQYF. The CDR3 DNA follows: TGTGCCAGCAGTTTTCACCCCGGGACTAGCGATCCGGATACGCAGTATTTT.